This TCR beta chain emerged from a study of T-cell memory formation after mild COVID-19. TCRdb passed the 5' RACE reads through MiXCR, listing each CDR3 protein once. The sample lists about 260,000 distinct CDR3 sequences; over 15% were seen once. Only a few counts were recorded for this clonotype. Its specificity is not known. V was clipped by 4 bases and J by 1 base, with 10 bases between them. The CDR3 length is 14 residues. Points from the study as a whole: Some SARS-CoV-2-responding clones were already detected in memory before infection.

Sequences were obtained from PBMCs or a T cell subset sorted from them (not recorded which). This TCR derives from a man aged 18 to 30 who had mild COVID-19 (a few samples of this study predate the infection). Cell type and time point are not known. The rearrangement joins TRBV12-3 or TRBV12-4 to TRBJ2-5; D perhaps matches TRBD1 (6 bases). The CDR3 coding sequence is TGTGCCAGCAGTTACCCAGGGGTCCAAGAGACCCAGTACTTC. Its translation: CASSYPGVQETQYF.